Listed here are 27 T cell receptor beta chains from one sample, sequenced in a study of blood T cell repertoires in COVID-19. Measured with immunoSEQ multiplex PCR; TCRdb has only the in-frame clones, and not every one. The repertoire holds about 39,000 clones, with about 70% as singletons. Sequences were obtained from peripheral blood. All receptors derive from a man between 65 and 85 years old with active or convalescent COVID-19.

This clone was seen more than once but under ten times. V usage is TRBV19 and J usage is TRBJ1-5; TRBD1 might be the D (5 bases). The germline gives CDR1 LNHDA, CDR2 SQIVND (reference sequence). The CDR3 totals 15 residues. Between the trimmed V and J ends, which lost 5 bases and 0 bases, there was a span of 11 bases. CDR3 in amino acids: CASSSQDISNQPQHF. The DNA of the CDR3 is TGTGCCAGTAGTTCCCAGGACATTAGCAATCAGCCCCAGCATTTT.

The V call is TRBV27, the J call TRBJ1-6; 7 positions agree with TRBD1. This CDR3 spans 14 amino acids. CDR1 and CDR2 from the germline V gene are MNHEY and SMNVEV (reference sequence). With V trimmed by 2 bases and J by 7 bases, 2 bases remained unmatched. CDR3 bases: TGTGCCAGCAGTTTAGTACAGGGGAATTCACCCCTCCACTTT. Encoded protein: CASSLVQGNSPLHF.

This clone turned up a few times. The V gene is TRBV2, the J gene TRBJ1-1; D might be TRBD1 (5 bases). The V end lost 5 bases, the J end lost 2 bases, and 9 bases lay between the germline ends. In germline, CDR1 is SNHLY, CDR2 FYNNEI. CDR3 length: 13 residues. The CDR3 DNA sequence: TGTGCCAGCAGTCCCGACAGTAACACTGAAGCTTTCTTT. It is translated as CASSPDSNTEAFF.

The V gene is TRBV12-3 or TRBV12-4, the J gene TRBJ1-1; weak D call: TRBD1 (5 bases). CDR3 length equals 13 residues. Trimming removed 6 bases from V and 6 bases from J, with 14 bases in between. The DNA of the CDR3 is TGTGCCAGCAGACCCTTTCAGGGCGCTGAAGCTTTCTTT. This sequence encodes CASRPFQGAEAFF.

The chain couples TRBV6-1 to TRBJ1-6, with D uncertain. The CDR3 contains 17 residues. Germline assignment: CDR1 MNHNS and CDR2 SASEGT. Trimming took off 2 bases at V and 9 bases at J, with 20 bases between the two ends. In nucleotides, the CDR3 is TGTGCCAGCAGTGAAATCGTTGTCAGCAAAGCGGTTTCACCCCTCCACTTT. Residues: CASSEIVVSKAVSPLHF.

The rearrangement joins TRBV2 to TRBJ1-1; possibly TRBD1 for D (6 bases). Germline CDR1 SNHLY, CDR2 FYNNEI. V lost 2 bases and J lost 13, with 14 bases in between. This CDR3 contains 12 residues. The CDR3 is CASSENRDIFFF. CDR3 DNA: TGTGCCAGCAGTGAAAATCGGGACATTTTTTTCTTT. Looking up the rest from reference TRBV2 and TRBJ1-1 gives the full variable domain: EPEVTQTPSHQVTQMGQEVILRCVPISNHLYFYWYRQILGQKVEFLVSFYNNEISEKSEIFDDQFSVERPDGSNFTLKIRSTKLEDSAMYFCASSENRDIFFFGQGTRLTVV.

In its sample, this clone was seen a few times. The CDR3, as DNA: TGTGCCAGGACCAGGGGGCCCTCCTACGAGCAGTACTTC. As protein: CARTRGPSYEQYF. This chain uses TRBV2 with TRBJ2-7; 8 nucleotides line up with TRBD1. This CDR3 region has 13 residues. Germline loops: CDR1 SNHLY, CDR2 FYNNEI. V was pared by 9 bases and J by 0 bases, with 4 bases of the junction left unmatched.

This chain joins TRBV5-1 and TRBJ2-3, with D maybe TRBD2 (7 bases). This CDR3 has 15 amino acids. From germline, CDR1 is SGHRS and CDR2 YFSETQ. Trimming shortened V by 9 bases and J by 2 bases, and 19 bases separated the two germline ends. The CDR3 spells CANYVGGPNTDTQYF. CDR3 DNA: TGCGCCAACTACGTGGGGGGGCCTAACACAGATACGCAGTATTTT. The full variable domain, completed using reference TRBV5-1 and TRBJ2-3, is KAGVTQTPRYLIKTRGQQVTLSCSPISGHRSVSWYQQTPGQGLQFLFEYFSETQRNKGNFPGRFSGRQFSNSRSEMNVSTLELGDSALYLCANYVGGPNTDTQYFGPGTRLTVL.

The chain recombines TRBV6-1 with TRBJ2-1, with 8 bases that match TRBD1. Germline V gene sequence: CDR1 MNHNS, CDR2 SASEGT. The CDR3 has 13 residues. V lost 2 bases to trimming and J lost 10 bases; unmatched junction nucleotides: 4. The chain's CDR3 is CASSENRGIEQFF. In DNA, the CDR3 is TGTGCCAGCAGTGAAAACAGGGGGATCGAGCAGTTCTTC.

J is TRBJ1-5 and V is TRBV28, with 7 bases matching TRBD1. Germline trimming cut 5 bases from V and 0 bases from J; bases unmatched to any gene: 16. The CDR3 extends over 19 amino acids. The V gene's germline CDR1 is MDHEN and CDR2 SYDVKM. CDR3 amino acids: CASSPRGDRSAYSNQPQHF. In DNA form, the CDR3 reads TGTGCCAGCAGTCCCCGAGGGGACAGATCCGCTTATAGCAATCAGCCCCAGCATTTT.

The chain has TRBV5-5 and TRBJ1-4; possibly TRBD1 for D (5 bases). V lost 5 bases and J lost 5, with 19 bases in between. The CDR3 totals 16 residues. CDR1 SGHKS and CDR2 YYEKEE come from the germline V gene (reference sequence). CDR3 sequence: CASRLTPGLLNEKLFF. The CDR3 DNA reads as TGTGCCAGCAGATTGACCCCAGGGTTACTCAATGAAAAACTGTTTTTT.

J is TRBJ2-1 and V is TRBV2, with 9 bases matching TRBD1. Germline assignment: CDR1 SNHLY and CDR2 FYNNEI. The CDR3 contains 16 residues. Unmatched junction bases numbered 9, after V lost 6 bases and J lost 3 bases. The CDR3 sequence: CASRRLQGANYNEQFF. The CDR3 DNA sequence: TGTGCCAGCAGGCGCCTACAGGGGGCAAACTACAATGAGCAGTTCTTC.

V gene TRBV6-5 combines with J gene TRBJ2-2, with TRBD1 as a possible D gene (6 bases). Germline V gene lookup returns CDR1 MNHEY and CDR2 SVGAGI. V shed 6 bases and J shed 3 bases, with 14 bases lying between them. This CDR3 has 15 residues. CDR3 sequence: CASRPTQGYTGELFF. The DNA for the CDR3 is TGTGCCAGCAGACCCACACAGGGTTACACCGGGGAGCTGTTTTTT.

This sequence joins TRBV19 and TRBJ1-2, with D perhaps matching TRBD1 (5 bases). The CDR3 runs to 13 residues. Per germline, CDR1 LNHDA and CDR2 SQIVND (reference sequence). V gave up 4 bases and J gave up 6 bases, with 12 bases separating them. CDR3 protein: CASSRSGRDGYTF. CDR3 in DNA: TGTGCCAGTAGTAGGTCAGGGCGTGATGGCTACACCTTC.

V is TRBV7-8 and J is TRBJ2-1, with TRBD2 identical over 8 bases. Trimming cost V 10 bases and J 0 bases; bases outside gene matches: 5. CDR1 and CDR2 (germline): SGHVS, FQNEAQ. CDR3 length: 14 residues. The CDR3 loop is CAITSGSSYNEQFF. The CDR3 DNA is TGTGCCATTACTAGCGGAAGCTCCTACAATGAGCAGTTCTTC. Full variable domain (missing parts from reference TRBV7-8 and TRBJ2-1): GAGVSQSPRYKVAKRGQDVALRCDPISGHVSLFWYQQALGQGPEFLTYFQNEAQLDKSGLPSDRFFAERPEGSVSTLKIQRTQQEDSAVYLCAITSGSSYNEQFFGPGTRLTVL.

V and J are TRBV10-3 and TRBJ1-5, with TRBD1 as a possible D gene (6 bases). With 10 bases removed from V and 7 bases from J, the gap between germline ends came to 17 bases. The CDR3 extends over 13 amino acids. Looked up from germline, CDR1 is ENHRY and CDR2 is SYGVKD. The CDR3 loop reads CASTGSLRQPQHF. DNA for the CDR3: TGTGCCAGTACAGGGAGTTTAAGGCAGCCCCAGCATTTT.

This clone was observed many times. The chain links TRBV5-1 to TRBJ2-7; TRBD2 is a possible D gene (6 bases). The CDR3 length is 14 residues. Deletions cut 7 bases from V and 6 bases from J, with 20 bases between. Germline lookup yields CDR1 SGHRS and CDR2 YFSETQ. The CDR3 nucleotides are TGCGCCAGCCGGCTTGGAGGGGCCGACATCGAGCAGTACTTC. Translated, it gives CASRLGGADIEQYF.

The V call is TRBV7-2, the J call TRBJ1-2; 7 bases are shared with TRBD1. CDR3 size: 13 residues. Trimming took 4 bases from V and 7 from J; bases not matched to a gene: 6. Germline V gives CDR1 SGHTA, CDR2 FQGNSA. CDR3 loop: CASSSRQGGGYTF. Here the CDR3 DNA reads TGTGCCAGCAGCTCTCGACAGGGAGGTGGCTACACCTTC.

The rearrangement uses TRBV10-3 and TRBJ1-5; D is ambiguous. V was shortened by 4 bases and J by 5 bases, with 9 bases between the two germline ends. Germline CDR1 ENHRY, CDR2 SYGVKD. This CDR3 has 13 residues. In DNA form, the CDR3 reads TGTGCCATCAGTGTTGGCGGGGATCAGCCCCAGCATTTT. This encodes CAISVGGDQPQHF.

The chain combines TRBV11-2 with TRBJ1-2, with 9 bases identical to TRBD1. The length of the CDR3 is 17 residues. Germline V lookup: CDR1 SGHAT, CDR2 FQNNGV. Trimming removed 1 base from V and 6 bases from J; junction bases left unmatched: 12. CDR3 loop: CASSLGRRLTGGHGYTF. CDR3 DNA sequence: TGTGCCAGCAGCTTAGGGCGTCGGCTAACAGGGGGCCATGGCTACACCTTC.

This clone was recorded once. The rearrangement joins TRBV7-6 to TRBJ1-6, with 8 bases that match TRBD1. The CDR3 totals 15 residues. V shed 6 bases and J 7 bases; nucleotides not matched to a gene: 8. CDR1 SGHVS and CDR2 FNYEAQ come from the germline V gene. CDR3 nucleotide sequence: TGTGCCAGCAGGTTCGACAGGGGAACCAATTCACCCCTCCACTTT. Protein: CASRFDRGTNSPLHF.

V usage is TRBV2 and J usage is TRBJ2-5; D gene unclear. CDR1 and CDR2 (germline): SNHLY, FYNNEI. CDR3 size: 12 residues. Trimming took off 5 bases at V and 5 bases at J, with 9 bases between the two ends. This CDR3 is CASSLSSETQYF. The CDR3 DNA reads TGTGCCAGCAGTCTATCCTCTGAGACCCAGTACTTC.

The chain carries TRBV12-5 and TRBJ1-3, with D perhaps matching TRBD1 (6 bases). Germline loops: CDR1 LGHNT, CDR2 FRNRAP. V lost 9 bases to trimming and J lost 5 bases, with 14 bases between them. The CDR3 length is 13 residues. Written as DNA, the CDR3 is TGTGCTAGCGCGACAGGATACAGAAACACCATATATTTT. Amino acid sequence: CASATGYRNTIYF.

The rearrangement links TRBV11-2 to TRBJ1-6; D is ambiguous. Per the germline V gene, CDR1 is SGHAT and CDR2 is FQNNGV. Trimming removed 5 bases at V and 7 bases at J, with 9 bases between. This CDR3 spans 13 amino acids. The CDR3 here is CASSGQMNSPLHF. The CDR3 DNA reads TGTGCCAGCAGCGGGCAGATGAATTCACCCCTCCACTTT.

The chain is built from TRBV11-3 and TRBJ1-2; 7 bases are shared with TRBD1. Per the germline V gene, CDR1 is SGHNT and CDR2 is YENEEA. The V and J ends lost 1 base and 6 bases, in that order; junction bases with no gene match: 8. This CDR3 contains 15 residues. This CDR3 reads CASSLGFEGAHGYTF. The CDR3 DNA follows: TGTGCCAGCAGCTTAGGATTCGAGGGGGCCCATGGCTACACCTTC.

The rearrangement links TRBV30 to TRBJ1-4; the D gene is possibly TRBD1 (5 bases). Trimming left V 4 bases short and J 4 bases short, with 16 bases between. Germline CDR1 is GTSNPN and CDR2 is SVGIG (reference sequence). This CDR3 region has 15 residues. CDR3 in DNA: TGTGCCTGGAAGGGGTCGACGGCCAGTAATGAAAAACTGTTTTTT. This gives the protein CAWKGSTASNEKLFF.

The chain recombines TRBV11-2 with TRBJ2-7; D not resolved. Deletions cut 3 bases from V and 5 bases from J, with 14 bases between. The CDR3 contains 14 residues. In germline, CDR1 is SGHAT, CDR2 FQNNGV. CDR3 nucleotides: TGTGCCAGCAGCTTCGGCAGTTCCCAGGACGAGCAGTACTTC. Translation gives CASSFGSSQDEQYF.